The clone carrying this T cell receptor beta chain was counted between two and nine times. Antigen specificity is unknown. This entry belongs to a study of T cells in Graves' hyperthyroidism and ophthalmopathy. The blood sample was taken at first hyperthyroidism diagnosis, before any ophthalmopathy symptoms. RNA transcripts were the template for amplifying TCR beta CDR3 regions. First-round RT-PCR of the TCR CDR3 relied on the HTBI primer set. TCRdb re-called the multiplex PCR reads through MiXCR, storing one row per CDR3 protein. The data show under 450,000 distinct CDR3 sequences, about 15% seen once. Germline CDR1 is DFQATT and CDR2 is SNEGSKA (reference sequence). CDR3 length equals 16 residues. V shed 0 bases and J 5 bases; nucleotides not matched to a gene: 10. Study-level findings and limits: Most thyroid clonotypes expanded above 0.001 were also detected in blood. In the analysis, a 13 V-J model separated ophthalmopathy from stable hyperthyroidism.

The receptor comes from a woman in her 30s with Graves' hyperthyroidism that later progressed to Graves' ophthalmopathy. The sequencing sample was made of blood. The J gene is TRBJ2-5, the V gene TRBV20-1, with 9 bases aligning to TRBD2. The CDR3 protein is CSARDLGGRGPETQYF. The CDR3 nucleotides read TGCAGTGCTAGAGATCTTGGCGGGAGGGGCCCGGAGACCCAGTACTTC.